This T cell receptor beta chain was identified in a study of blood T cell repertoires in COVID-19 (dated by TCRdb to the early 2020s). About the investigation overall: Samples covering the acute and convalescent phases of COVID-19 were provided by collaborators in the United States, Italy and Spain. The material from the prospective study consisted of cDNA or gDNA derived from T cells, B-cell-depleted T cells, or PBMCs. Subjects who had been exposed to COVID-19, were actively infected with it, or had recovered from it provided the deeply sampled blood TCRbeta repertoires that made up the dataset. The repertoires were released in a freely available public database intended as a resource for research on the immune response to SARS-CoV-2. Samples came from the ongoing ImmuneRACE study (first 160 participants) plus 1,254 subjects from 6 global collaborators. Sample metadata almost always included a de-identified subject ID, COVID-19 status, age in years and sex. Where available, HLA class I and class II types were taken from metadata supplied by the sample provider and were not determined by assay-based typing.

The collaborating institutions used their own protocols to collect whole blood in K2EDTA tubes. For TCRbeta analysis, collaborators shipped samples as frozen whole blood, isolated PBMCs, or DNA extracted from either of those sample types. Beyond this particular receptor, the publication reports: The quantity of clinical and demographic metadata differed by source and by participant and was supplied without curation.

CDR1 and CDR2 are drawn from the germline V gene (reference sequence): LNHDA, SQIVND. From the cysteine through the phenylalanine, the CDR3 covers 13 amino acids. CDR3 DNA only is kept here, 39 bases in frame from base 1. V loses 3 bases of germline sequence and J loses 5 bases, and the interval between the two ends is 11 bases. Regarding this clone: The antigen it recognizes is unknown. No much larger clone exists at a distance of one base, and base qualities are not known.

The immunoSEQ Assay, a bias-controlled multiplex PCR, was used to amplify TCRbeta CDR3 regions from genomic DNA. As for the authors' bioinformatics: Nucleated cell counts per sample were estimated from amplification of reference gene primers within the assay. To quantify the absolute abundance of each unique TCRbeta CDR3 rearrangement, sequence reads were collapsed and filtered. For each sample, productive Simpson clonality was calculated as the square root of Simpson's diversity index over productive rearrangements. TCRdb holds this immuneACCESS table with in-frame rearrangements only. Some clones are missing; in checked studies, unresolved V genes explain under half, and the rest has no known cause. That table furnishes V, J and clone size, whereas the DNA furnished D and trimming. This sample holds about 190,000 clones; around 79% were observed only once. The biggest ten clones account for approximately 13% of the sample.

The rearrangement joined TRBV19 to TRBJ2-7; the D region possibly corresponds to TRBD2 (5 bases align). Sequenced input: peripheral blood. The sequence came from a woman between 50 and 59 years old with acute or convalescent COVID-19. In nucleotide form, the sequence is TGTGCCAGTAGTATCAAGGGAGCCCACGAGCAGTACTTC. It translates to CASSIKGAHEQYF.